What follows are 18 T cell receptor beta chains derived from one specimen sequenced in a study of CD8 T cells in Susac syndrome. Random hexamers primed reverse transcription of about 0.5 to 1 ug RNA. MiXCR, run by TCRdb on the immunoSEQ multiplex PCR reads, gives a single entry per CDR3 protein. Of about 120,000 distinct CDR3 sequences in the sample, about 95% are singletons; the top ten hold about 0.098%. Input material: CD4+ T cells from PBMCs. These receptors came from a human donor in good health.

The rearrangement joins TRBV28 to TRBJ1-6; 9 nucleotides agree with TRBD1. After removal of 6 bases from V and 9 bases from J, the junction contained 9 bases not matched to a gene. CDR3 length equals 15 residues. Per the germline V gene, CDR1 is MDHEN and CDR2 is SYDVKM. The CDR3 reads CASRLGTGPPSPLHF. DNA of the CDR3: TGTGCCAGCAGACTGGGGACAGGGCCCCCTTCACCCCTCCACTTT.

CDR3 in amino acids: CASSQDASGSYNEQFF. The CDR3 DNA reads as TGCGCCAGCAGCCAAGATGCTAGCGGGAGCTACAATGAGCAGTTCTTC. V gene TRBV4-1 combines with J gene TRBJ2-1; 10 nucleotides match TRBD2. V was pared by 0 bases and J by 3 bases, with 2 bases of the junction left unmatched. Looked up from germline, CDR1 is MGHRA and CDR2 is YSYEKL. The CDR3 is made up of 16 amino acids.

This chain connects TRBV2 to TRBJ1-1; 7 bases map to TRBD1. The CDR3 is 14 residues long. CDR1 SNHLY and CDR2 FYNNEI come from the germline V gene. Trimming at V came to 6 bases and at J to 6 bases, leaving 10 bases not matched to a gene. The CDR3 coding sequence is TGTGCCAGCAGACCGACAGGGACGTGGTCTGAAGCTTTCTTT. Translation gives CASRPTGTWSEAFF.

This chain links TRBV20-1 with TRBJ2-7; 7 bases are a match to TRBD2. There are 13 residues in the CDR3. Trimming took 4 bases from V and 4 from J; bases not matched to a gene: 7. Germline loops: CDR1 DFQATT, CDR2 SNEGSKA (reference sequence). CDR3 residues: CSATGTKTYEQYF. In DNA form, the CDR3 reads TGCAGTGCTACCGGGACTAAGACATACGAGCAGTACTTC.

The CDR3 sequence is CSADRDKGQPQHF. The CDR3 DNA is TGCAGTGCTGACCGGGACAAGGGTCAGCCCCAGCATTTT. The chain combines TRBV20-1 with TRBJ1-5; a possible D gene is TRBD1 (6 bases). The CDR3 has 13 amino acids. Germline assignment: CDR1 DFQATT and CDR2 SNEGSKA (reference sequence). V lost 5 bases, J lost 6 bases, and 14 bases lay in between.

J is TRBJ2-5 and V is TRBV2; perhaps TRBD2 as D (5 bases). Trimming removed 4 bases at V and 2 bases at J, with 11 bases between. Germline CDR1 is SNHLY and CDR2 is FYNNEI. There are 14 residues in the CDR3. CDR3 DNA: TGTGCCAGCAGTGGGGCTAGCAGTCAAGAGACCCAGTACTTC. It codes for CASSGASSQETQYF.

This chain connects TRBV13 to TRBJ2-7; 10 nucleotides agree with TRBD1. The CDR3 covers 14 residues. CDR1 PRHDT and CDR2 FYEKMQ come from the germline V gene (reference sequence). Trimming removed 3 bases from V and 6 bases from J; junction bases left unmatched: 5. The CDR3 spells CASSLGDRGREQYF. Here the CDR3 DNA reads TGTGCCAGCAGCTTGGGAGACAGGGGGCGCGAGCAGTACTTC.

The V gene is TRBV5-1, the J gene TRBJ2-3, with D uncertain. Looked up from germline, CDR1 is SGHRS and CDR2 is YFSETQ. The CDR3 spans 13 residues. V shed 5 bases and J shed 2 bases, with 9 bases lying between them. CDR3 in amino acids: CASRWRATDTQYF. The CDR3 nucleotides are TGCGCCAGCAGATGGAGAGCCACAGATACGCAGTATTTT.

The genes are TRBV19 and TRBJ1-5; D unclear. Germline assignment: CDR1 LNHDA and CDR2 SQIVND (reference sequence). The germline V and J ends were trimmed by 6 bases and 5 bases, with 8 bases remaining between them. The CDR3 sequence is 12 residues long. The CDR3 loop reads CASRPSDQPQHF. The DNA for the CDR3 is TGTGCCAGTAGGCCCTCGGATCAGCCCCAGCATTTT.

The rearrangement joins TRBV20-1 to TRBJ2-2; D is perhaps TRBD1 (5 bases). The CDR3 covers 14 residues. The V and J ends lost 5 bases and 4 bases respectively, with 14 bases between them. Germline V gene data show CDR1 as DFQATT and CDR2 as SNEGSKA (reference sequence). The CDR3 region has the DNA TGCAGTGCTGGAATGGCAGGGATCACCGGGGAGCTGTTTTTT. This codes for CSAGMAGITGELFF.

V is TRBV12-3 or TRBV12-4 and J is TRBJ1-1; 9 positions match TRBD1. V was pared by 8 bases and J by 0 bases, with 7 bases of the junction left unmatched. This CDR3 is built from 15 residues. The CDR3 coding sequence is TGTGCCAGCTCTTTACAGGGGGCCCTGAACACTGAAGCTTTCTTT. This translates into CASSLQGALNTEAFF.

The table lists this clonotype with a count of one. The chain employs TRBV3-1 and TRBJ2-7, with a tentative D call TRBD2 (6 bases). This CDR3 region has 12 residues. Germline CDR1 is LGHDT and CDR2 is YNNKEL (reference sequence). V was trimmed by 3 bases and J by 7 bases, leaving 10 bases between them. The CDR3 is CASSHTRGEQYF. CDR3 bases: TGTGCCAGCAGCCATACCCGGGGGGAGCAGTACTTC.

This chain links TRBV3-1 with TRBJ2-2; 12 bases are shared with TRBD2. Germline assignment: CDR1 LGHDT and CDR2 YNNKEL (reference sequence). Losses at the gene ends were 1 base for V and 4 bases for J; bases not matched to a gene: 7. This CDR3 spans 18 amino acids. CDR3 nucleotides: TGTGCCAGCAGCCAAGGGCTAGCGGGAGGGCCCCCCACCGGGGAGCTGTTTTTT. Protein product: CASSQGLAGGPPTGELFF.

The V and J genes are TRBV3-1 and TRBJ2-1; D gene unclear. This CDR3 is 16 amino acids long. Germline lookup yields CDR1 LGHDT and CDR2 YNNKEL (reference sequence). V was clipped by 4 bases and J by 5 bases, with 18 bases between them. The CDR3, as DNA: TGTGCCAGCAGCCCCGAACTGCGCCCCTCTGACAATGAGCAGTTCTTC. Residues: CASSPELRPSDNEQFF.

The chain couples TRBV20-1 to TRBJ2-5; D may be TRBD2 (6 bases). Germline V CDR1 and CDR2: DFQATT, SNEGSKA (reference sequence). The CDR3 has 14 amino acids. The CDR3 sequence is CSSSRRGSRETQYF. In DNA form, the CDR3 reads TGCAGCTCGTCCCGCCGGGGGTCCCGAGAGACCCAGTACTTC.

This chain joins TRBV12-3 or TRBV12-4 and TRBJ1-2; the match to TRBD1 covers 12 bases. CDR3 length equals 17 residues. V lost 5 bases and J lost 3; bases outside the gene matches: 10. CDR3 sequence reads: CASSRGGTGGWDYGYTF. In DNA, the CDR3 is TGTGCCAGCAGTCGCGGGGGGACAGGGGGCTGGGACTATGGCTACACCTTC.

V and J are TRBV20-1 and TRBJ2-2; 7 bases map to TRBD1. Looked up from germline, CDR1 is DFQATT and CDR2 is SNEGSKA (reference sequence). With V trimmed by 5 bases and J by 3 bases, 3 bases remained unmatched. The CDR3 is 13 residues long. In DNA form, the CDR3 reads TGCAGTGCTTTCAGGGGGTACACCGGGGAGCTGTTTTTT. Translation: CSAFRGYTGELFF.

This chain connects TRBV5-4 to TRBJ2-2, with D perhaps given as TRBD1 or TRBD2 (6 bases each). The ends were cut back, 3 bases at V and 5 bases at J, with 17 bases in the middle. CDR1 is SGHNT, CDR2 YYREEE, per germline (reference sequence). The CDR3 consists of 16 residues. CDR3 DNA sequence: TGTGCCAGCAGCTCTCGGGGGACACATCAAACCGGGGAGCTGTTTTTT. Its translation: CASSSRGTHQTGELFF.